This T cell receptor (beta chain) was recorded in a study of cytomegalovirus exposure and HLA in healthy donors. At the level of the study: Per a later analysis, the roughly 680 first-cohort and 95 to 150 validation repertoires shared one platform. Overall study results and limits: Rarity characterized most TCR sequences, yet some public TCRs appeared in many donors.

CDR1 and CDR2 from the germline V gene are GTSNPN and SVGIG (reference sequence). The CDR3 contains 13 residues. Trimming removed 1 base at V and 1 base at J, with 6 bases between. The approximately 130-subject validation cohort, separate from the roughly 700-subject first cohort, included the donors. This table comes from immunoSEQ multiplex PCR, and its TCRdb copy is limited to in-frame clones, with some not included. The sample lists some 72,000 clones; about 96% were seen once. A note on this clone: What it recognizes is unknown.

The sequenced material came from PBMCs. The gene calls are TRBV30 and TRBJ2-3; D is perhaps TRBD2 (5 bases). This TCR was sampled from a man between 18 and 35 years old in good health and CMV-seropositive. The CDR3 loop is CAWSGRGTDTQYF. The DNA for the CDR3 is TGTGCCTGGAGTGGGCGGGGCACAGATACGCAGTATTTT.